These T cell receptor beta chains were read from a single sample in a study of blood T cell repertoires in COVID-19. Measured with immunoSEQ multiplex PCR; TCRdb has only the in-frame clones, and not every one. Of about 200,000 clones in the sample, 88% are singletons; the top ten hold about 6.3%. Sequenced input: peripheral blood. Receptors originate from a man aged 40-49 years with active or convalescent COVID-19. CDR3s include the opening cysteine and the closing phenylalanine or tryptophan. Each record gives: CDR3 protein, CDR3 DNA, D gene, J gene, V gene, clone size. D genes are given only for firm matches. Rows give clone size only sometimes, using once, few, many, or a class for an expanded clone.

CDR3aa: CSVGAGNEKLFF
CDR3nt: TGCAGCGTCGGTGCGGGGAATGAAAAACTGTTTTTT
d_gene: -
j_gene: TRBJ1-4
v_gene: TRBV29-1
abundance: -

CDR3aa: CASREGLSPLHF
CDR3nt: TGTGCCAGCAGGGAGGGTCTTTCACCCCTCCACTTT
d_gene: -
j_gene: TRBJ1-6
v_gene: TRBV6-5
abundance: few

CDR3aa: CASGLFGLGNNEQFF
CDR3nt: TGTGCCAGTGGGCTTTTCGGACTGGGAAACAATGAGCAGTTCTTC
d_gene: -
j_gene: TRBJ2-1
v_gene: TRBV19
abundance: -

CDR3aa: CASSLAIYNSNQPQHF
CDR3nt: TGTGCCAGCAGCTTAGCTATTTACAATAGCAATCAGCCCCAGCATTTT
d_gene: -
j_gene: TRBJ1-5
v_gene: TRBV7-2
abundance: -

CDR3aa: CASSPPAGRGASNQPQHF
CDR3nt: TGTGCCAGCAGTCCCCCCGCTGGGCGTGGGGCAAGCAATCAGCCCCAGCATTTT
d_gene: -
j_gene: TRBJ1-5
v_gene: TRBV28
abundance: -

CDR3aa: CAWSHRGWDTEAFF
CDR3nt: TGTGCCTGGAGTCACAGGGGATGGGACACTGAAGCTTTCTTT
d_gene: TRBD1
j_gene: TRBJ1-1
v_gene: TRBV30
abundance: -

CDR3aa: CSVEGGQYYEQYF
CDR3nt: TGCAGCGTTGAAGGCGGACAGTACTACGAGCAGTACTTC
d_gene: -
j_gene: TRBJ2-7
v_gene: TRBV29-1
abundance: -

CDR3aa: CAWSPRRTRVREQYF
CDR3nt: TGTGCCTGGAGTCCTCGACGGACTAGGGTTCGCGAGCAGTACTTC
d_gene: TRBD2
j_gene: TRBJ2-7
v_gene: TRBV30
abundance: -

CDR3aa: CASSASTGFSEKLFF
CDR3nt: TGTGCCAGTAGTGCCTCGACAGGGTTTAGCGAAAAACTGTTTTTT
d_gene: TRBD1
j_gene: TRBJ1-4
v_gene: TRBV19
abundance: once

CDR3aa: CASIPGPRDTEAFF
CDR3nt: TGTGCCAGTATCCCGGGTCCCCGGGACACTGAAGCTTTCTTT
d_gene: -
j_gene: TRBJ1-1
v_gene: TRBV19
abundance: -